Below, one T cell receptor beta chain is given with its context. Its antigen is unidentified. This sample is part of a study of radiotherapy plus CTLA-4 blockade in lung cancer. Study conclusions and caveats: Blood-borne expansion of tumor-derived TCR clones followed radiotherapy plus ipilimumab.

Profiling relied on immunoSEQ multiplex PCR, and the TCRdb table lists in-frame clones only, not all of them. The top ten clones hold less than 5% of a sample with roughly 66,000 clones, approximately 80% of them seen once. There are 12 residues in the CDR3. Germline assignment: CDR1 SGHAT and CDR2 FQNNGV. The material was peripheral blood, obtained from a patient treated with radiotherapy plus ipilimumab. The sequence was collected from a human donor with non-small cell lung cancer who had a partial response to radiotherapy plus ipilimumab. The J gene is TRBJ2-5, the V gene TRBV11-2, with unresolved D. The end of the DNA aligns better with TRBJ2-7, so the J call may be wrong. CDR3 protein: CASSLASYEQYF. CDR3 sequence (DNA): TGTGCCAGCAGCTTAGCGTCCTACGAGCAGTACTTC.